This T cell receptor beta chain was sequenced in a study of early T cells in non-severe SARS-CoV-2 infection (dated by TCRdb to 2020 to 2022). At the level of the whole study: Because TCR sequencing relied on bulk RNA taken from unsorted whole blood, pairing of alpha and beta chains was not possible.

This clonotype was seen more than once but under ten times. No antigen is known for it. A read error may account for a junction end that differs from germline. Including cysteine and phenylalanine, the CDR3 has 13 amino acids. Only CDR3 DNA is held: 39 bases, read in frame from base 1. As encoded in the germline V gene (reference sequence), CDR1 is SSHAT while CDR2 is FNYEAQ. A case-control design nested within a healthcare worker cohort in London, UK, was used, with weekly nasopharyngeal swab PCR tests and blood sampling performed. Healthcare workers were recruited between 23 and 31 March 2020, during the week of the UK lockdown, and were followed weekly for up to about 16 weeks. Overall study results and their limits: VDJdb matching was skewed toward anti-spike CD8 responses and likely underestimated virus-specific expansions by missing private and CD4 specificities.

Libraries were prepared through 5' RACE. The data were produced on a NextSeq 500. Unique molecular identifiers were attached to individual cDNA molecules in the TCR library protocol so that sequencing error and PCR bias could be corrected. Both TCR alpha and beta chains were sequenced, and tight co-correlation was observed between alpha and beta sequence abundances in each sample. The paper's processing steps were these. Decombinator V4 was used to annotate TCR sequences for V gene, J gene and CDR3. Expanded TCRs were defined as changing significantly between any two time points under a Poisson model with p below 0.0001. TCR abundances were normalised to the total number of TCRs sequenced per sample and were expressed as counts per million. MAIT TCRs were defined by TRAV1-2 paired with TRAJ12, TRAJ20 or TRAJ33, and iNKT TCRs by TRAV10 paired with TRAJ18. VDJdb, accessed 1 November 2021, was searched for CMV, EBV and SARS-CoV-2 annotated TCRs, excluding TCRs annotated for multiple antigens. TCRdb ran its own pipeline on the public reads, namely fastp trimming at Q25 and MiXCR clone calling, and kept in-frame beta chains. Each entry is one CDR3 protein sequence, shown with its most common DNA and genes. V and J calls and clone size were set by TCRdb, not the authors. This sample lists around 70,000 distinct CDR3 sequences; less than 15% were detected once. Of the sample, about 1.7% is held by the ten largest clones.

The chain was built from TRBV7-7 and TRBJ1-1; the D segment cannot be called with confidence. The sequence derives from an adult who was a healthcare worker with PCR-confirmed SARS-CoV-2 infection or an uninfected control (not recorded which). The source material was whole blood. Here the CDR3 is given as CASSLKQNTEAFF. The nucleotide sequence is TGTGCTAGCAGCTTAAAACAGAACACTGAAGCTTTCTTT.